This TCR beta chain was captured in a study of T-cell reconstitution after alpha-beta-depleted transplantation in children. This CDR3 contains 14 residues. CDR1 SEHNR and CDR2 FQNEAQ come from the germline V gene (reference sequence). V lost 5 bases and J lost 6, with 15 bases in between. During its preparation, the TCRbeta library received unique molecular identifiers. TCRdb redid the calling of the PCR reads with MiXCR, one entry per CDR3 protein. The table includes hundreds of thousands of distinct CDR3 sequences, about a sixth detected once. This clonotype was recorded a few times. Sequences were derived from PBMCs from the stem cell graft donor, sampled from the stem cell graft. V usage is TRBV7-9 and J usage is TRBJ2-3; D not certain. The clonotype comes from a human donor who donated a stem cell graft to a child with acute lymphoblastic leukemia. For the CDR3, the DNA is TGTGCCAGCAGCCCCTCAGGTGCTTGGGATACGCAGTATTTT. This gives the protein CASSPSGAWDTQYF.